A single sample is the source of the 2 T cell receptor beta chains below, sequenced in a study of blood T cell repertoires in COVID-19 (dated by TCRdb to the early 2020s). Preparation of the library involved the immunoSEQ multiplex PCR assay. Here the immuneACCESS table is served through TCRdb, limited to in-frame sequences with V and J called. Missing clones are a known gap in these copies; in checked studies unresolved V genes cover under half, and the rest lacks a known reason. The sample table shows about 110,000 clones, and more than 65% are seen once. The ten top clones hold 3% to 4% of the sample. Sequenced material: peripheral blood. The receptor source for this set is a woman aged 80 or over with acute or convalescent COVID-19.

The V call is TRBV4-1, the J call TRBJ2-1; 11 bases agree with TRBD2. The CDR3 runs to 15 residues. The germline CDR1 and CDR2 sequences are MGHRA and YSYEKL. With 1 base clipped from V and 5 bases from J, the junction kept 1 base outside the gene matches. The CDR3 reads CASSQGLAGNNEQFF. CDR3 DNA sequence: TGCGCCAGCAGCCAAGGACTAGCGGGGAACAATGAGCAGTTCTTC.

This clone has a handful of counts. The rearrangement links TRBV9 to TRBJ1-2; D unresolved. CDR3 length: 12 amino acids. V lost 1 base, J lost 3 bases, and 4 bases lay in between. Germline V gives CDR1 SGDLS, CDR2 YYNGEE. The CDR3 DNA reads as TGTGCCAGCAGCGTACCGGACTATGGCTACACCTTC. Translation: CASSVPDYGYTF.